This TCR beta chain came from a study of regulatory T cells in long-lasting Graves disease. Background on the study: Those Graves' patients who were newly diagnosed had been on antithyroid drugs under 3 months.

Stated time point: newly diagnosed GD, antithyroid drugs for less than 3 months. With RNA extracted from PBMCs as input, the TCR library was made. The collection involved drawing roughly 9 milliliters of peripheral blood into EDTA tubes. Many counts were recorded for this clonotype. Its antigen is unknown. Germline CDR1 and CDR2: MDHEN and SYDVKM. The CDR3 contains 10 residues. V lost 5 bases, J lost 3 bases, and 1 base lay in between. Regarding the study as a whole: Persistent cases of Graves' showed reduced TCR diversity relative to newly diagnosed patients.

HTBI primers from iRepertoire and Arm-PCR of CDR3 regions yielded the TCR beta libraries. TCRdb analysed the multiplex PCR reads with MiXCR anew, one entry per CDR3 protein. The data hold 350,000 to 450,000 distinct CDR3 sequences, with 14% to 15% observed a single time. The sample was also linked to a second study, of T cells in Graves' hyperthyroidism and ophthalmopathy.

The chain is built from TRBV28 and TRBJ1-1, with D hard to call. The sample was peripheral blood mononuclear cells (PBMCs), taken at new diagnosis, from a patient treated with antithyroid drugs. The sequence was collected from a woman younger than 45 with Graves disease. CDR3 in DNA: TGTGCCAGCAGTCACACTGAAGCTTTCTTT. This translates into CASSHTEAFF.